The 11 T cell receptor beta chains below were found in one sample sequenced in a study of T-cell memory formation after mild COVID-19. Each CDR3 protein gets one entry after TCRdb re-called the 5' RACE reads with MiXCR. The sample contains 130,000 to 150,000 distinct CDR3 sequences, roughly 21% of which appear only once. Material for sequencing was PBMCs or a T cell subset sorted from them (not recorded which). The receptor set was obtained from an adult woman who had mild COVID-19 (a few samples of this study predate the infection). Cell type and time point are not known.

This clonotype was found a few times. The chain is built from TRBV24-1 and TRBJ2-7; D is uncertain. V lost 5 bases and J 3 bases, leaving 7 bases between the germline ends. Germline V gene data show CDR1 as KGHDR and CDR2 as SFDVKD. This CDR3 has 12 residues. The CDR3 protein is CATSATSYEQYF. In nucleotides, the CDR3 is TGTGCCACCAGTGCTACCAGCTACGAGCAGTACTTC.

This clonotype was detected only a few times. The CDR3 coding sequence is TGCGCCAGCAGCCAACTAGGCCAGGGAGACTATGGCTACACCTTC. Translated: CASSQLGQGDYGYTF. The rearrangement links TRBV4-1 to TRBJ1-2, with D maybe TRBD1 (5 bases). The CDR3 extends over 15 amino acids. Germline V gene lookup returns CDR1 MGHRA and CDR2 YSYEKL. Trimming cost V 2 bases and J 3 bases, with 13 bases left between them.

This rearrangement joins TRBV12-3 or TRBV12-4 to TRBJ1-2, with D uncertain. The CDR3 loop spans 14 amino acids. Between the trimmed V and J ends, which lost 6 bases and 4 bases, there was a span of 15 bases. CDR3 in amino acids: CASRAIVDIYGYTF. CDR3 in DNA: TGTGCCAGCAGAGCCATTGTAGACATCTATGGCTACACCTTC.

This clonotype was recorded at least ten times. The gene calls are TRBV10-3 and TRBJ2-7, with D possibly TRBD1 on 6 matching bases. V was shortened by 4 bases and J by 3 bases, with 16 bases between the two germline ends. CDR3 length: 15 amino acids. From germline, CDR1 is ENHRY and CDR2 SYGVKD. CDR3 DNA sequence: TGTGCCATCAGTGCCCCGGACAGATCCCTCTACGAGCAGTACTTC. This sequence encodes CAISAPDRSLYEQYF.

There are a few counts of this clonotype. The chain combines TRBV29-1 with TRBJ1-2; D perhaps matches TRBD1 (5 bases). The CDR3 runs to 14 residues. The V end lost 2 bases, the J end lost 4 bases, and 14 bases lay between the germline ends. CDR1 is SQVTM, CDR2 ANQGSEA, per germline. CDR3 in DNA: TGCAGCGTTGAAAATCCGGGGACCTTCTATGGCTACACCTTC. This codes for CSVENPGTFYGYTF. The full variable domain, with the rest looked up from reference TRBV29-1 and TRBJ1-2, is SAVISQKPSRDICQRGTSLTIQCQVDSQVTMMFWYRQQPGQSLTLIATANQGSEATYESGFVIDKFPISRPNLTFSTLTVSNMSPEDSSIYLCSVENPGTFYGYTFGSGTRLTVV.

This clonotype was recorded a few times. This rearrangement joins TRBV7-6 to TRBJ2-3; TRBD2 aligns across 13 bases. CDR3 length equals 16 residues. In germline, CDR1 is SGHVS, CDR2 FNYEAQ. V gave up 5 bases and J gave up 6 bases; unmatched junction bases: 8. In DNA, the CDR3 is TGTGCCAGCAGCGCTAGGACTAGCGGGAGTGGGGATACGCAGTATTTT. Translated: CASSARTSGSGDTQYF.

This clonotype was detected only a few times. This sequence joins TRBV3-1 and TRBJ2-7; D remains unclear. This CDR3 is built from 13 residues. V was clipped by 1 base and J by 3 bases, with 7 bases between them. From germline, CDR1 is LGHDT and CDR2 YNNKEL (reference sequence). DNA for the CDR3: TGTGCCAGCAGCCAAGCCAGTTACTACGAGCAGTACTTC. As protein: CASSQASYYEQYF.

This clonotype showed up just a few times. The chain joins TRBV7-8 to TRBJ2-5; TRBD2 is a possible D gene (6 bases). Germline lookup yields CDR1 SGHVS and CDR2 FQNEAQ. Trimming left V 5 bases short and J 4 bases short, with 14 bases between. The CDR3 runs to 14 residues. CDR3: CASSRGLSVETQYF. Here the CDR3 DNA reads TGTGCCAGCAGCCGGGGACTGTCCGTAGAGACCCAGTACTTC.

This chain joins TRBV20-1 and TRBJ2-5; 9 positions match TRBD1. CDR3 length: 16 residues. CDR1 DFQATT and CDR2 SNEGSKA come from the germline V gene (reference sequence). The V gene end was trimmed by 2 bases and the J gene end by 5 bases; junction bases not matched to a gene: 12. CDR3 sequence: CSARWPNRGREETQYF. DNA for the CDR3: TGCAGTGCTAGATGGCCGAACAGGGGGCGCGAGGAGACCCAGTACTTC.

The chain uses TRBV30 and TRBJ2-1; D is perhaps TRBD2 (6 bases). Germline V gene lookup returns CDR1 GTSNPN and CDR2 SVGIG (reference sequence). With 2 bases removed from V and 0 bases from J, the gap between germline ends came to 14 bases. This CDR3 spans 16 amino acids. For the CDR3, the DNA is TGTGCCTGGAGTAGAGGACTATTGAGCTCCTACAATGAGCAGTTCTTC. Its translation is CAWSRGLLSSYNEQFF.

This clonotype was seen a few times. Here the CDR3 DNA reads TGTGCCAGCAGTGGGGGTAGCGGGAGCACAGATACGCAGTATTTT. Translating gives CASSGGSGSTDTQYF. V gene TRBV6-4 combines with J gene TRBJ2-3; TRBD2 matches 7 bases. CDR1 and CDR2 from the germline V gene are MRHNA and SNTAGT. CDR3 length equals 15 residues. Unmatched junction bases numbered 4, after V lost 4 bases and J lost 0 bases.